What follows is one T cell receptor delta chain and its context. With only one base between it and a far larger clone, this is likely a read error. With CATT, TCRdb re-called clones from the reads. The sample records some 5,700 delta-chain clones, 2% to 3% being singletons. The data derive from a study of gamma-delta chains in newborns, infants, children. About the research overall: Innate gammadelta T cells reportedly expand polyclonally right after birth, driven by microbial exposure, per the title.

The CDR3 has 19 residues. CDR1 and CDR2 from the germline V gene are GEAIGNYY and EKD. The rearrangement uses TRDV2 and TRDJ3; 8 bases map to TRDD3. The sequence was collected from a child who was a newborn, infant or young child, either healthy, febrile or measles-vaccinated (not recorded which). Sequencing input: blood. Here the CDR3 DNA reads TGTGCCCGTGACACCTGGGGGACCCTCTCCTCCTGGGACACCCGACAGATGTTTTTC. Translation: CARDTWGTLSSWDTRQMFF.